The sequence of this T cell receptor (beta chain) was determined in a study of blood T cell repertoires in COVID-19. This clone was counted once. Original processing notes: Amplification of reference gene primers provided the estimated nucleated cell counts. Sequenced by immunoSEQ multiplex PCR; TCRdb stores in-frame clones only, minus some. D and trimming were read from the DNA, whereas the V and J calls and clone size are those reported in that table. The data hold tens of thousands of clones, with 84% observed a single time. The CDR3 consists of 15 residues. The germline gives CDR1 SGHRS, CDR2 YFSETQ. The V gene end was trimmed by 3 bases and the J gene end by 7 bases; junction bases not matched to a gene: 10.

The source material was peripheral blood. This receptor was obtained from a human donor in a cohort sampled during active COVID-19. This chain connects TRBV5-1 to TRBJ2-7; 10 bases map to TRBD1. As DNA, the CDR3 is TGCGCCAGCAGCTCCCGACAGGGGGCCACCAATGAGCAGTACTTC. Encoded protein: CASSSRQGATNEQYF.